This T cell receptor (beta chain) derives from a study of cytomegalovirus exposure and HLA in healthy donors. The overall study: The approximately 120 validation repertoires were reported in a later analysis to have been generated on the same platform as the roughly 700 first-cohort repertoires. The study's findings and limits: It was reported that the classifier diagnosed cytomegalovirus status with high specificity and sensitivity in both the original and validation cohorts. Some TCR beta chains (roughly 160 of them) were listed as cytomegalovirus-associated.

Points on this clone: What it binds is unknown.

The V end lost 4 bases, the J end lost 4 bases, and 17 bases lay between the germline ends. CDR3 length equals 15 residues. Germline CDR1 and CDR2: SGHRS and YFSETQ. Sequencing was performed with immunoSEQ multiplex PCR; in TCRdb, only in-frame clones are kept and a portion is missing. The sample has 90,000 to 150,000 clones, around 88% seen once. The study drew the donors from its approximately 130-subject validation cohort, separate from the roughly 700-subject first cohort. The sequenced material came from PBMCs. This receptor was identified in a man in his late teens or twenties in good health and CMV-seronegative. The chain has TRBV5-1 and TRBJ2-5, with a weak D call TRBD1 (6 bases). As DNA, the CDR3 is TGCGCCAGCAGCCTTGAACAGGGATTGACAGAGACCCAGTACTTC. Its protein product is CASSLEQGLTETQYF.